The 24 T cell receptor beta chains presented below share a single source sample, sequenced in a study of blood T cell repertoires in COVID-19. Clones were sequenced by immunoSEQ multiplex PCR, and TCRdb holds only the in-frame ones, with some missing. This repertoire shows around 330,000 clones, approximately 87% found once; its top ten account for 3.5% to 4%. The sample was peripheral blood. These TCRs come from a woman between 50 and 59 years old with active or convalescent COVID-19.

The chain joins TRBV7-3 to TRBJ1-5; D ambiguous. Germline V gene lookup returns CDR1 SGHTA and CDR2 FQGTGA. The CDR3 consists of 13 residues. The V gene lost 5 bases and the J gene lost 5 bases, with 10 bases spanning the gap. The CDR3 spells CASSLYEDQPQHF. For the CDR3, the DNA is TGTGCCAGCAGCCTCTACGAGGATCAGCCCCAGCATTTT.

The rearrangement uses TRBV6-2 or TRBV6-3 and TRBJ1-2; TRBD1 matches 8 bases. Germline lookup yields CDR1 MNHEY and CDR2 SVGEGT. With 2 bases clipped from V and 4 bases from J, the junction kept 9 bases outside the gene matches. This CDR3 contains 16 residues. The CDR3 bases are TGTGCCAGCAGTTACCAACTGACAGGGGTCCGCTATGGCTACACCTTC. Translation gives CASSYQLTGVRYGYTF.

This chain connects TRBV5-6 to TRBJ2-1; 7 positions agree with TRBD1. The V gene's germline CDR1 is SGHDT and CDR2 YYEEEE. Losses at the gene ends were 2 bases for V and 12 bases for J; bases not matched to a gene: 5. This CDR3 is built from 12 residues. This chain's CDR3 is CASSLQGIRQFF. In DNA, the CDR3 is TGTGCCAGCAGCTTACAGGGGATTAGGCAGTTCTTC.

The chain has TRBV19 and TRBJ1-5, with D perhaps TRBD1 (5 bases). V was clipped by 6 bases and J by 7 bases, with 13 bases between them. This CDR3 spans 13 amino acids. Per the germline V gene, CDR1 is LNHDA and CDR2 is SQIVND (reference sequence). The CDR3 DNA follows: TGTGCCAGTAGGGCGGGGCAGGGACAGCCCCAGCATTTT. Its translation: CASRAGQGQPQHF.

The chain joins TRBV11-2 to TRBJ2-3, with D perhaps matching TRBD2 (7 bases). The length of the CDR3 is 15 residues. Germline V lookup: CDR1 SGHAT, CDR2 FQNNGV. V was clipped by 4 bases and J by 4 bases, with 15 bases between them. CDR3 DNA sequence: TGTGCCAGCAGCTCCCTTGGGGGGGCGGCAGATACGCAGTATTTT. The encoded protein is CASSSLGGAADTQYF.

The J gene is TRBJ2-1, the V gene TRBV18; the D gene is possibly TRBD1 (5 bases). The V end lost 4 bases, the J end lost 1 base, and 14 bases lay between the germline ends. The CDR3 covers 16 residues. Germline V gives CDR1 KGHSH, CDR2 LQKENI. CDR3 nucleotide sequence: TGTGCCAGCTCACTACGTAGTGGGGCGTCCTACAATGAGCAGTTCTTC. Amino acid sequence: CASSLRSGASYNEQFF.

The genes are TRBV11-1 and TRBJ1-1; 8 nucleotides agree with TRBD1. The CDR3 contains 16 residues. Germline CDR1 and CDR2: SGHAT and FQDESV (reference sequence). Unmatched junction bases numbered 11, after V lost 4 bases and J lost 4 bases. Written as DNA, the CDR3 is TGTGCCAGCAGCTATGCAGGGGGCGGAGTGGCCACTGAAGCTTTCTTT. It translates to CASSYAGGGVATEAFF.

The CDR3 coding sequence is TGTGCCAGCAGCCCGAAGTCCTACAGGTCCTACGAGCAGTACTTC. Translation gives CASSPKSYRSYEQYF. This chain joins TRBV28 and TRBJ2-7, with a weak D call TRBD1 (5 bases). The CDR3 consists of 15 residues. The ends were cut back, 6 bases at V and 1 base at J, with 16 bases in the middle. From germline, CDR1 is MDHEN and CDR2 SYDVKM.

The V and J genes are TRBV6-5 and TRBJ2-5; 11 bases match TRBD2. The CDR3 covers 14 residues. After removal of 8 bases from V and 6 bases from J, the junction contained 8 bases not matched to a gene. The germline gives CDR1 MNHEY, CDR2 SVGAGI. The CDR3 protein is CASGLAGGGKTQYF. CDR3 DNA sequence: TGTGCCAGCGGCTTAGCGGGAGGGGGTAAGACCCAGTACTTC.

The rearrangement links TRBV27 to TRBJ1-6, with D maybe TRBD1 (5 bases). V lost 6 bases and J 10 bases, leaving 13 bases between the germline ends. Germline V gives CDR1 MNHEY, CDR2 SMNVEV (reference sequence). The CDR3 extends over 13 amino acids. CDR3 DNA sequence: TGTGCCAGCAGGCGGGGCGAGGGATCACCCCTCCACTTT. This sequence encodes CASRRGEGSPLHF.

The V and J genes are TRBV7-8 and TRBJ1-1, with no clear D. Deletions cut 5 bases from V and 3 bases from J, with 7 bases between. This CDR3 contains 12 residues. Germline-derived CDR1 and CDR2 are SGHVS and FQNEAQ. CDR3 sequence reads: CASSATYTEAFF. As DNA, the CDR3 is TGTGCCAGCAGCGCTACTTACACTGAAGCTTTCTTT.

The genes are TRBV10-3 and TRBJ2-1; 10 bases are shared with TRBD1. Germline CDR1 and CDR2: ENHRY and SYGVKD. There are 15 residues in the CDR3. With 6 bases clipped from V and 6 bases from J, the junction kept 8 bases outside the gene matches. In nucleotides, the CDR3 is TGTGCCATCAGACCGGACAGGGGGGGAATCAATGAGCAGTTCTTC. As protein: CAIRPDRGGINEQFF.

V usage is TRBV6-1 and J usage is TRBJ2-5, with D maybe TRBD2 (6 bases). The V gene lost 10 bases and the J gene lost 0 bases, with 18 bases spanning the gap. The CDR3 contains 15 residues. Germline V gene lookup returns CDR1 MNHNS and CDR2 SASEGT. The DNA for the CDR3 is TGTGCCACCGGAAGCCGGGACTGGTACCAAGAGACCCAGTACTTC. Translation gives CATGSRDWYQETQYF.

The chain combines TRBV7-9 with TRBJ2-5, with TRBD2 matching 7 bases. Unmatched junction bases numbered 14, after V lost 4 bases and J lost 3 bases. Germline CDR1 and CDR2: SEHNR and FQNEAQ (reference sequence). The CDR3 length is 17 residues. In DNA form, the CDR3 reads TGTGCCAGCAGCTCACGTATAGGGGAGGGCAACGAAGAGACCCAGTACTTC. As protein: CASSSRIGEGNEETQYF.

The V and J genes are TRBV2 and TRBJ1-2; D is undetermined. The CDR3 has 14 amino acids. The germline gives CDR1 SNHLY, CDR2 FYNNEI. V was pared by 4 bases and J by 4 bases, with 13 bases between. CDR3 DNA: TGTGCCAGCAGTGGAACCGGCAGGTCCTATGGCTACACCTTC. Protein product: CASSGTGRSYGYTF.

The gene calls are TRBV5-4 and TRBJ2-3, with D perhaps TRBD1 (6 bases). The CDR3 length is 15 residues. Germline V gives CDR1 SGHNT, CDR2 YYREEE (reference sequence). Trimming cost V 1 base and J 2 bases, with 11 bases left between them. CDR3 amino acids: CASSLRTEVTDTQYF. The CDR3 DNA reads TGTGCCAGCAGCTTGAGGACAGAAGTCACAGATACGCAGTATTTT.

The rearrangement joins TRBV27 to TRBJ2-1; TRBD2 matches 7 bases. V lost 6 bases to trimming and J lost 4 bases; unmatched junction nucleotides: 6. This CDR3 comprises 14 residues. Germline CDR1 reads MNHEY; CDR2 reads SMNVEV (reference sequence). The CDR3 loop is CASSLAAAYNEQFF. In DNA, the CDR3 is TGTGCCAGCAGCCTAGCGGCAGCTTACAATGAGCAGTTCTTC.

This clone has a single count. This CDR3 is CASSPIGVSNQPQHF. In DNA, the CDR3 is TGTGCCAGCTCACCAATAGGGGTTAGCAATCAGCCCCAGCATTTT. The chain recombines TRBV18 with TRBJ1-5, with a weak D call TRBD1 (5 bases). This CDR3 is 15 amino acids long. The V end was cut by 2 bases, the J end by 0 bases, with 8 bases between. Germline values: CDR1 KGHSH, CDR2 LQKENI.

The chain recombines TRBV28 with TRBJ1-1, with D perhaps matching TRBD1 (6 bases). The CDR3 spans 14 residues. Per germline, CDR1 MDHEN and CDR2 SYDVKM. V was clipped by 3 bases and J by 2 bases, with 10 bases between them. The CDR3 DNA sequence: TGTGCCAGCAGTTTCAGGGGACCAAACACTGAAGCTTTCTTT. It codes for CASSFRGPNTEAFF.

The V and J genes are TRBV6-5 and TRBJ1-1, with D possibly TRBD1 on 5 matching bases. The V and J ends lost 8 bases and 8 bases respectively, with 15 bases between them. Germline assignment: CDR1 MNHEY and CDR2 SVGAGI. This CDR3 is built from 12 residues. The CDR3 DNA reads TGTGCCAGCGGGGGGGGGAGTGTGGAAGCTTTCTTT. It translates to CASGGGSVEAFF.

The rearrangement joins TRBV7-2 to TRBJ1-3, with D tentatively TRBD1 (6 bases). Trimming took off 1 base at V and 2 bases at J, with 9 bases between the two ends. CDR3 length: 15 residues. The germline CDR1 and CDR2 sequences are SGHTA and FQGNSA. CDR3 DNA: TGTGCCAGCAGCTTAGGCGCAGGGGCTGGAAACACCATATATTTT. Its protein product is CASSLGAGAGNTIYF.

V gene TRBV29-1 combines with J gene TRBJ2-7; maybe TRBD2 (5 bases). The CDR3 spans 12 residues. CDR1 is SQVTM and CDR2 is ANQGSEA in the germline V gene. Trimming shortened V by 6 bases and J by 0 bases, and 9 bases separated the two germline ends. In DNA, the CDR3 is TGCAGCGTATATGAGGGCTCCTACGAGCAGTACTTC. Amino acid sequence: CSVYEGSYEQYF.

The chain joins TRBV28 to TRBJ1-4, with TRBD1 identical over 7 bases. V shed 4 bases and J 0 bases; nucleotides not matched to a gene: 2. From germline, CDR1 is MDHEN and CDR2 SYDVKM. The CDR3 loop spans 15 amino acids. DNA for the CDR3: TGTGCCAGCAGTTCAGGGGGAGCAACTAATGAAAAACTGTTTTTT. Translated, it gives CASSSGGATNEKLFF.

The chain uses TRBV10-2 and TRBJ2-2; 9 nucleotides agree with TRBD1. The length of the CDR3 is 17 residues. Unmatched junction bases numbered 13, after V lost 6 bases and J lost 5 bases. Per germline, CDR1 WSHSY and CDR2 SAAADI. The CDR3 bases are TGCGCCAGCAGGACCGGGACAGGGAATAGTCGGACCGGGGAGCTGTTTTTT. Translated, it gives CASRTGTGNSRTGELFF.